This TCR beta chain emerged from a study of blood T cell repertoires in COVID-19. Across the whole study: The United States, Italy and Spain were the sources of the acute and convalescent COVID-19 samples. PBMCs, B-cell-depleted T cells, or T cells were the source of the cDNA or gDNA that made up the material.

As processed by the authors: Nucleated cell number was recorded as an estimate derived from reference gene primer amplification. Profiling relied on immunoSEQ multiplex PCR, and the TCRdb table lists in-frame clones only, not all of them. The V and J calls and clone size come from that table; D and trimming were worked out from the DNA. This table holds some 110,000 clones, 84% found once. From germline, CDR1 is SGHDT and CDR2 YYEEEE. Unmatched junction bases numbered 1, after V lost 3 bases and J lost 2 bases. The CDR3 consists of 15 residues. The TCR originated in a woman aged 60 to 75 with acute or convalescent COVID-19. The chain couples TRBV5-6 to TRBJ2-7, with TRBD2 matching over 14 bases. The sequenced sample was peripheral blood. Written as DNA, the CDR3 is TGTGCCAGCAGCTGGGGACTAGCGGGGGCCTACGAGCAGTACTTC. Translating it yields CASSWGLAGAYEQYF.